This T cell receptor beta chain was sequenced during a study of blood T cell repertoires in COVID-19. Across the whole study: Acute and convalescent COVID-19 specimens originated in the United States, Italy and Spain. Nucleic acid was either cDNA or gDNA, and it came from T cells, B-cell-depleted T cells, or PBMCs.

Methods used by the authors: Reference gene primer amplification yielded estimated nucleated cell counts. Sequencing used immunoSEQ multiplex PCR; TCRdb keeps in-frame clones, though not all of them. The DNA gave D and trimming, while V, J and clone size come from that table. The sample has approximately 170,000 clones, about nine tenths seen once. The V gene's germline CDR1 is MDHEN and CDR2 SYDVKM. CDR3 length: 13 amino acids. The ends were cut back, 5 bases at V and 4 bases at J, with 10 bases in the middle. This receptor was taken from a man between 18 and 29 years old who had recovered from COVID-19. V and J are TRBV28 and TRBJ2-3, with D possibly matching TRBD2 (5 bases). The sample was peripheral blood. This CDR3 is CASSPLASDTQYF. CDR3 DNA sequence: TGTGCCAGCAGTCCCCTAGCTTCAGATACGCAGTATTTT. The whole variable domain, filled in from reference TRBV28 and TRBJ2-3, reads DVKVTQSSRYLVKRTGEKVFLECVQDMDHENMFWYRQDPGLGLRLIYFSYDVKMKEKGDIPEGYSVSREKKERFSLILESASTNQTSMYLCASSPLASDTQYFGPGTRLTVL.